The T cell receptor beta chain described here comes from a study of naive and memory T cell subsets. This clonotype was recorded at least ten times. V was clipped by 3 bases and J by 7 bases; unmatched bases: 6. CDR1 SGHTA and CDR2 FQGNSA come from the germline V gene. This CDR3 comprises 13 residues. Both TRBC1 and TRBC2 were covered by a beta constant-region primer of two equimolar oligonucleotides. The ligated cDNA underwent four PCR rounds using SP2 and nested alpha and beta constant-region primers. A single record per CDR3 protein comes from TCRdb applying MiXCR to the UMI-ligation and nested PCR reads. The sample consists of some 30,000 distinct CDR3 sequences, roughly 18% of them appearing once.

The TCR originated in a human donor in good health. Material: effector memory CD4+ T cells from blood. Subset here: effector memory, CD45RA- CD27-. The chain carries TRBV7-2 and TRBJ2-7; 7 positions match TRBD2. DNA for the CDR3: TGTGCCAGCAGCTTCACTAGCGCGGGAGAGCAGTACTTC. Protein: CASSFTSAGEQYF.